This TCR beta chain was obtained from a study of cytomegalovirus exposure and HLA in healthy donors. The PCR used 60 Vbeta and 13 Jbeta primers. Sequenced by immunoSEQ multiplex PCR; TCRdb stores in-frame clones only, minus some. Here the sample spans around 160,000 clones, about 65% being singletons. Study outcomes and limitations: Analysis was performed later, and it showed HLA-associated TCR beta chains to be more clonally expanded than equally common others. Several V segments, TRBV6-2 and TRBV6-3 among them, could not be told apart and were dropped.

V lost 3 bases to trimming and J lost 4 bases; unmatched junction nucleotides: 6. Germline CDR1 and CDR2: MNHEY and SMNVEV (reference sequence). CDR3 length equals 14 residues. Details on this clone: Its antigen remains unidentified.

The V gene is TRBV27, the J gene TRBJ2-7; 7 nucleotides align to TRBD1. This sequence originates from a woman younger than 30 in good health and CMV-seropositive. Sequenced input: PBMCs. This CDR3 reads CASSLTGKSYEQYF. CDR3 nucleotide sequence: TGTGCCAGCAGTTTGACAGGGAAGAGTTACGAGCAGTACTTC.